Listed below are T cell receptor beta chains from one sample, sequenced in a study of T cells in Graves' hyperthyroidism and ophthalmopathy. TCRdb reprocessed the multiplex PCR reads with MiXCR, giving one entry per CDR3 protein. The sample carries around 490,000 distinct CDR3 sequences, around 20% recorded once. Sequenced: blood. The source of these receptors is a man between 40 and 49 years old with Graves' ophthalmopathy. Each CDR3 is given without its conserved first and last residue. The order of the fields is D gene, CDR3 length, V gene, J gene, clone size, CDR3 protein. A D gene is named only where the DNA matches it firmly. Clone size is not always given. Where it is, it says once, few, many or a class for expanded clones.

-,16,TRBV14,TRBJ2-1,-,ASSQGRGNLNSYNEQF
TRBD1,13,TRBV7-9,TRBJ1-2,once,ASSHDGTGGDGYT
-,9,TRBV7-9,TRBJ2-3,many,ASSFPDTQY
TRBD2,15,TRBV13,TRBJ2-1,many,ASSARAGLAGVAEQF
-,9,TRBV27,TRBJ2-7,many,ASQSYYEQY
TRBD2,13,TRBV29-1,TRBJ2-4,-,SVSLGGVAKNIQY
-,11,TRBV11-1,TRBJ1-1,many,ASSRLLYTEAF
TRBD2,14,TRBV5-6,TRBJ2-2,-,ASSTGLAGFTGELF
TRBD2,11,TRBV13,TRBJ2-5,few,ASRGRAGETQY
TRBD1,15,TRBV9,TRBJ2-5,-,ASSAHSGQGFGETQY
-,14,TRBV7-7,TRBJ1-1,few,ASSPSPGQQNTEAF
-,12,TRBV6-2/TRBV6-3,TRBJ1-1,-,ASRPAVEITEAF
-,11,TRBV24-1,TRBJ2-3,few,ATSEKSTDTQY
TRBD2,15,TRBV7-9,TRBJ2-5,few,ASSLELTSGRAETQY
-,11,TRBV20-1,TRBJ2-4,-,SLPKASENIQY